Each of the 4 T cell receptor beta chains below was sequenced from the same sample in a study of blood T cell repertoires in COVID-19. Assay: immunoSEQ multiplex PCR; the TCRdb copy retains only in-frame clones and omits some. Among 450,000 to 500,000 clones listed, about nine tenths were seen once. Material: PBMCs or T cells enriched from blood (not recorded which). The receptors stem from an older woman who had recovered from COVID-19.

The chain is built from TRBV4-2 and TRBJ1-5, with D unresolved. Per the germline V gene, CDR1 is LGHNA and CDR2 is YNFKEQ. Trimming took off 0 bases at V and 10 bases at J, with 13 bases between the two ends. The CDR3 consists of 14 residues. CDR3 in amino acids: CASSQEATDFPQHF. The CDR3 DNA reads as TGTGCCAGCAGCCAAGAGGCGACGGACTTCCCCCAGCATTTT.

This sequence joins TRBV6-5 and TRBJ1-2, with 8 nucleotides matching TRBD1. The junction had 4 bases not matched to a gene; V was cut back by 6 bases and J by 1 base. The CDR3 loop spans 14 amino acids. Germline values: CDR1 MNHEY, CDR2 SVGAGI. CDR3 coding DNA: TGTGCCAGCAGAGACAGGGGCCTTAACTATGGCTACACCTTC. This encodes CASRDRGLNYGYTF.

Here the CDR3 reads CASRTPGTGNSRGQFF. CDR3 coding DNA: TGTGCCAGCAGAACTCCCGGGACAGGGAATTCGCGGGGACAGTTCTTC. This chain uses TRBV28 with TRBJ2-1; 9 bases map to TRBD1. The CDR3 is 16 amino acids. Germline assignment: CDR1 MDHEN and CDR2 SYDVKM. The J segment lost 13 bases and the V segment lost 6 bases, leaving 19 bases of the junction unmatched.

The chain is built from TRBV24-1 and TRBJ2-1; a possible D gene is TRBD2 (6 bases). Germline V gene data show CDR1 as KGHDR and CDR2 as SFDVKD. With 4 bases removed from V and 6 bases from J, the gap between germline ends came to 15 bases. CDR3 length: 15 residues. CDR3 sequence reads: CATSDRRRVGNEQFF. CDR3 sequence (DNA): TGTGCCACCAGTGACCGCCGGAGGGTGGGCAATGAGCAGTTCTTC.